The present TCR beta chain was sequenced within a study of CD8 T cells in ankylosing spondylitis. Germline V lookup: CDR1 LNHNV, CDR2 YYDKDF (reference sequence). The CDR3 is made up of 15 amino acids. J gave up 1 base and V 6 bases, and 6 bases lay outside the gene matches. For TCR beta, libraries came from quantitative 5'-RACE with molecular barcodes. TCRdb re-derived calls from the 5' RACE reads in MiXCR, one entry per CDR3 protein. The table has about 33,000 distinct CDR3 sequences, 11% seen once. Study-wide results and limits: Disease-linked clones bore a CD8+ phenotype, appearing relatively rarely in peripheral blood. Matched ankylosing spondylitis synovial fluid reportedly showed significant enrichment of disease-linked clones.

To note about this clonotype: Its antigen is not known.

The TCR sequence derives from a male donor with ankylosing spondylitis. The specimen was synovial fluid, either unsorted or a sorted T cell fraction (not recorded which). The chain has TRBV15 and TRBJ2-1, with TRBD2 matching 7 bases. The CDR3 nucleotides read TGTGCCACCAGTCGCGGGAGTGGATCCTACAATGAGCAGTTCTTC. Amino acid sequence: CATSRGSGSYNEQFF.